This entry features one T cell receptor (beta chain) sequence. No antigen is known for it. CD8 memory comprised CD45RO+ plus CCR7-negative CD45RA+ TemRA cells. Germline-derived CDR1 and CDR2 are SGHTA and FQGNSA. There are 14 residues in the CDR3. V dropped 1 base and J dropped 6 bases, with 10 bases sitting between them. The sample comes from a study of shared clonotypes between healthy human individuals. Study-level results: What naive subsets generally showed was a larger estimated richness than memory subsets showed.

Using immunoSEQ multiplex PCR, the repertoire was profiled, and TCRdb retains in-frame clones only, with some absent. Of 550,000 to 800,000 clones listed, around 90% are singletons. Sequencing was performed on memory CD8+ T cells from PBMCs. Subset in this sample: CD45RO+ cells pooled with CCR7-negative TemRA cells. The genes are TRBV7-2 and TRBJ2-1; D uncertain. The sequence was collected from a man between 18 and 29 years old in good health. Some clones in this sample may be carry-over from other donors' samples. DNA for the CDR3: TGTGCCAGCAGCTTAGGTCCCTACCGCAATGAGCAGTTCTTC. Its protein product is CASSLGPYRNEQFF.